Listed here are 4 T cell receptor beta chains from one sample, sequenced in a study of early T cells in non-severe SARS-CoV-2 infection listed by TCRdb under 2021. Libraries were built with 5' RACE. Sequencing was carried out with a NextSeq 500. TCRdb reworked the public reads: Q25 trimming with fastp, MiXCR clone assembly, productive beta chains retained. For every CDR3 protein sequence, its rows merge into one entry that carries the most common genes and DNA. This sample is represented by approximately 31,000 distinct CDR3 sequences; 4.5% to 7% of them were singletons. 5% to 7.5% of the sample rests with the top ten. Material for sequencing was whole blood. The receptors here all came from an adult who was a healthcare worker with PCR-confirmed SARS-CoV-2 infection or an uninfected control (not recorded which).

CDR3 in DNA: TGTGCCAGCAGCCCTACCTCGGGGAGGCGGGAGAGTAATGAGCAGTTCTTC. Residues: CASSPTSGRRESNEQFF. This sequence joins TRBV28 and TRBJ2-1; 7 bases line up with TRBD2. The V gene's germline CDR1 is MDHEN and CDR2 SYDVKM. V was clipped by 6 bases and J by 7 bases; unmatched bases: 18. This CDR3 region has 17 residues. The full variable domain, in which reference TRBV28 and TRBJ2-1 provide the parts outside the CDR3, is DVKVTQSSRYLVKRTGEKVFLECVQDMDHENMFWYRQDPGLGLRLIYFSYDVKMKEKGDIPEGYSVSREKKERFSLILESASTNQTSMYLCASSPTSGRRESNEQFFGPGTRLTVL.

At least ten counts were recorded for this clonotype. The chain carries TRBV30 and TRBJ1-2; the D gene is possibly TRBD1 (5 bases). The V gene's germline CDR1 is GTSNPN and CDR2 SVGIG (reference sequence). Between the trimmed V and J ends, which lost 2 bases and 2 bases, there was a span of 15 bases. This CDR3 comprises 15 residues. CDR3 nucleotide sequence: TGTGCCTGGAGTCCGGCAGGGTTGGCGAACTATGGCTACACCTTC. It codes for CAWSPAGLANYGYTF.

In this sample, this clonotype turned up many times. The chain combines TRBV7-9 with TRBJ2-5; D not resolved. Trimming shortened V by 1 base and J by 5 bases, and 14 bases separated the two germline ends. The CDR3 covers 15 residues. From germline, CDR1 is SEHNR and CDR2 FQNEAQ (reference sequence). CDR3 coding DNA: TGTGCCAGCAGCTTAGGACCGGGCCTACTGGAGACCCAGTACTTC. Residues: CASSLGPGLLETQYF.

In this sample, this clonotype turned up many times. J is TRBJ2-1 and V is TRBV28; 12 nucleotides line up with TRBD2. The V segment lost 6 bases and the J segment 8 bases; nucleotides outside the gene matches: 8. The V gene's germline CDR1 is MDHEN and CDR2 SYDVKM. The CDR3 sequence is 15 residues long. The CDR3 nucleotides are TGTGCCAGCAGACCGACTAGCGGGAGTGTCGATGAGCAGTTCTTC. Protein sequence: CASRPTSGSVDEQFF.